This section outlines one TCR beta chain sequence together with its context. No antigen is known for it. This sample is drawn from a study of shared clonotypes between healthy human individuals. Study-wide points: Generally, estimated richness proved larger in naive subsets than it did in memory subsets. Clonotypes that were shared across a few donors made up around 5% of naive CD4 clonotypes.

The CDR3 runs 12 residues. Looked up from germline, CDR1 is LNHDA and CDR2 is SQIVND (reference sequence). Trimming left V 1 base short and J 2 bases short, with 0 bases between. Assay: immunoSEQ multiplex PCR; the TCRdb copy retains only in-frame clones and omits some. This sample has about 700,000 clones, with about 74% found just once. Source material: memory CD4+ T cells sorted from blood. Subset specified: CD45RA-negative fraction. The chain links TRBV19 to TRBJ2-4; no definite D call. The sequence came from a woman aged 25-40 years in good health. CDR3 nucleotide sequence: TGTGCCAGTAGTATAGCCAAAAACATTCAGTACTTC. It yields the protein CASSIAKNIQYF. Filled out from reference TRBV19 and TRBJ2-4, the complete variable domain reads DGGITQSPKYLFRKEGQNVTLSCEQNLNHDAMYWYRQDPGQGLRLIYYSQIVNDFQKGDIAEGYSVSREKKESFPLTVTSAQKNPTAFYLCASSIAKNIQYFGAGTRLSVL.